These 30 T cell receptor beta chains came from one sample sequenced in a study of lymphopenia after photon versus proton radiotherapy. TCRdb's table, derived via immunoSEQ multiplex PCR, lists solely in-frame clones and lacks some. The sample has 150,000 to 200,000 clones; roughly nine tenths are singletons. The input for sequencing was peripheral blood, taken from a patient treated with photon-based radiotherapy. All receptors derive from a man aged 45-65 years with gastric cancer.

CDR3 in amino acids: CAIRDDRASGNTIYF. The CDR3 nucleotides read TGTGCCATCAGGGACGACAGGGCCTCTGGAAACACCATATATTTT. This sequence joins TRBV10-3 and TRBJ1-3, with TRBD1 matching 7 bases. The germline V gene encodes CDR1 ENHRY and CDR2 SYGVKD. V trimming: 6 bases; J trimming: 0 bases; junction bases outside the gene matches: 5. CDR3 size: 15 residues.

The genes are TRBV5-1 and TRBJ2-2; D gene ambiguous. Trimming shortened V by 6 bases and J by 2 bases, and 11 bases separated the two germline ends. The CDR3 runs to 14 residues. The germline CDR1 and CDR2 sequences are SGHRS and YFSETQ. This CDR3 reads CASTSEPNTGELFF. The CDR3 nucleotides read TGCGCCAGCACCTCTGAGCCTAACACCGGGGAGCTGTTTTTT.

The V call is TRBV2, the J call TRBJ2-3, with TRBD2 identical over 11 bases. The junction had 3 bases not matched to a gene; V was cut back by 5 bases and J by 2 bases. Germline-derived CDR1 and CDR2 are SNHLY and FYNNEI. The CDR3 runs 15 residues. CDR3 residues: CASSTGLAVTDTQYF. CDR3 DNA sequence: TGTGCCAGCAGTACGGGACTAGCGGTCACAGATACGCAGTATTTT.

This chain uses TRBV19 with TRBJ2-7; tentative D call: TRBD2 (6 bases). Germline loops: CDR1 LNHDA, CDR2 SQIVND (reference sequence). There are 15 residues in the CDR3. V lost 0 bases, J lost 4 bases, and 13 bases lay in between. CDR3 sequence reads: CASSIDPGEVYEQYF. The CDR3 nucleotides are TGTGCCAGTAGTATAGATCCGGGAGAAGTTTACGAGCAGTACTTC.

The chain has TRBV6-6 and TRBJ2-7; 14 nucleotides align to TRBD2. This CDR3 comprises 14 residues. Germline CDR1 and CDR2: MNHNY and SVGAGI (reference sequence). V was pared by 6 bases and J by 2 bases, with 0 bases of the junction left unmatched. Here the CDR3 DNA reads TGTGCCAGCAGGGGACTAGCGGGAGCCTACGAGCAGTACTTC. Translation gives CASRGLAGAYEQYF.

Here the CDR3 DNA reads TGTGCCAGCACCCCGACTAGCCCCAATGAGCAGTTCTTC. This codes for CASTPTSPNEQFF. The chain has TRBV28 and TRBJ2-1; TRBD2 aligns across 7 bases. The junction had 6 bases not matched to a gene; V was cut back by 7 bases and J by 6 bases. CDR1 is MDHEN, CDR2 SYDVKM, per germline. The CDR3 is 13 amino acids.

The V gene is TRBV11-3, the J gene TRBJ2-5; 8 nucleotides agree with TRBD2. The CDR3 runs to 13 residues. Germline V gives CDR1 SGHNT, CDR2 YENEEA. The V gene end was trimmed by 5 bases and the J gene end by 7 bases; junction bases not matched to a gene: 6. The CDR3 is CASSLTAGGTQYF. Here the CDR3 DNA reads TGTGCCAGCAGCCTAACGGCGGGAGGGACCCAGTACTTC.

This chain connects TRBV7-8 to TRBJ2-2; unclear D gene. Germline V gene sequence: CDR1 SGHVS, CDR2 FQNEAQ. Trimming pared 1 base from V and 3 bases from J, leaving 9 bases between. This CDR3 has 15 amino acids. CDR3 DNA sequence: TGTGCCAGCAGCTTAGGGGGAACGTACACCGGGGAGCTGTTTTTT. This sequence encodes CASSLGGTYTGELFF.

The chain has TRBV7-8 and TRBJ1-1; 7 nucleotides match TRBD1. In germline, CDR1 is SGHVS, CDR2 FQNEAQ. J was trimmed by 4 bases and V by 5 bases; bases with no gene match: 7. CDR3 length equals 14 residues. The CDR3 DNA is TGTGCCAGCAGCACAAGTACAGGGGCCACTGAAGCTTTCTTT. Encoded protein: CASSTSTGATEAFF.

The chain joins TRBV30 to TRBJ1-6; D may be TRBD1 (5 bases). Germline V gene sequence: CDR1 GTSNPN, CDR2 SVGIG (reference sequence). The CDR3 has 16 residues. With 1 base removed from V and 7 bases from J, the gap between germline ends came to 17 bases. CDR3 sequence reads: CAWSGRAGGWNSPLHF. CDR3 DNA: TGTGCCTGGAGTGGAAGGGCGGGGGGATGGAATTCACCCCTCCACTTT.

CDR3 sequence: CASSQGGTGGEQYF. CDR3 bases: TGCGCCAGCAGCCAAGGGGGAACAGGGGGCGAGCAGTACTTC. V and J are TRBV4-3 and TRBJ2-7; 8 bases fit TRBD1. The J segment lost 6 bases and the V segment lost 1 base, leaving 5 bases of the junction unmatched. This CDR3 contains 14 residues. CDR1 LGHNA and CDR2 YSLEER come from the germline V gene.

This chain connects TRBV10-3 to TRBJ2-7; tentatively, D is TRBD1 or TRBD2 (6 bases each). V lost 8 bases and J 3 bases, leaving 17 bases between the germline ends. From germline, CDR1 is ENHRY and CDR2 SYGVKD. The CDR3 runs 14 residues. The CDR3 region is CAIREGGGNYEQYF. The CDR3 DNA reads TGTGCCATCCGCGAGGGGGGAGGCAACTACGAGCAGTACTTC.

This chain uses TRBV4-2 with TRBJ1-2, with no clear D. The V gene's germline CDR1 is LGHNA and CDR2 YNFKEQ. There are 14 residues in the CDR3. The ends were cut back, 0 bases at V and 5 bases at J, with 10 bases in the middle. Here the CDR3 reads CASSQDDLTYGYTF. CDR3 nucleotides: TGTGCCAGCAGCCAAGATGACCTCACTTATGGCTACACCTTC.

This clone has more than one count but fewer than ten. This chain joins TRBV28 and TRBJ1-1, with 8 positions matching TRBD1. The CDR3 sequence is 14 residues long. Germline loops: CDR1 MDHEN, CDR2 SYDVKM. V shed 2 bases, J shed 10 bases, and the junction held 9 bases outside the gene matches. The CDR3 DNA is TGTGCCAGCAGTTTAATGACAGGGGTTAAGGGAGCTTTCTTT. This translates into CASSLMTGVKGAFF.

This clone has only one observation. The gene calls are TRBV10-1 and TRBJ2-1; D gene uncertain. CDR3 length equals 16 residues. Germline values: CDR1 WNHNN, CDR2 SYGVQD (reference sequence). Deletions cut 0 bases from V and 2 bases from J, with 11 bases between. CDR3 sequence: CASSESRPSTYNEQFF. The CDR3 bases are TGCGCCAGCAGTGAGTCGCGACCATCTACCTACAATGAGCAGTTCTTC.

V and J are TRBV6-1 and TRBJ1-3; D is ambiguous. Germline-derived CDR1 and CDR2 are MNHNS and SASEGT. The CDR3 totals 13 residues. Between the trimmed V and J ends, which lost 6 bases and 2 bases, there was a span of 8 bases. The CDR3 is CASRFSPGNTIYF. DNA for the CDR3: TGTGCCAGCAGATTTAGTCCTGGAAACACCATATATTTT.

This chain uses TRBV15 with TRBJ1-1, with TRBD1 matching 7 bases. The CDR3 has 14 amino acids. Per germline, CDR1 LNHNV and CDR2 YYDKDF (reference sequence). J gave up 6 bases and V 2 bases, and 6 bases lay outside the gene matches. The CDR3 region has the DNA TGTGCCACCAGCAGACCTAGTACAGGGGCTGAAGCTTTCTTT. Protein sequence: CATSRPSTGAEAFF.

The V gene is TRBV28, the J gene TRBJ1-5; D is perhaps TRBD1 (5 bases). Germline assignment: CDR1 MDHEN and CDR2 SYDVKM. Trimming removed 9 bases from V and 0 bases from J, with 12 bases in between. The CDR3 is 14 amino acids. CDR3 nucleotides: TGTGCCAGTCATCGACAGCCTAGCAATCAGCCCCAGCATTTT. It specifies CASHRQPSNQPQHF.

The chain joins TRBV6-1 to TRBJ1-2; TRBD1 matches 12 bases. Germline CDR1 is MNHNS and CDR2 is SASEGT. The CDR3 is made up of 15 amino acids. Losses at the gene ends were 3 bases for V and 8 bases for J; bases not matched to a gene: 7. The CDR3 region is CASSERGQGAYGYTF. The CDR3, as DNA: TGTGCCAGCAGTGAGAGGGGACAGGGGGCGTACGGCTACACCTTC.

This chain links TRBV19 with TRBJ1-5; D is perhaps TRBD1 (5 bases). V was cut by 5 bases and J by 9 bases, with 23 bases left in between. The CDR3 sequence is 16 residues long. Germline CDR1 and CDR2: LNHDA and SQIVND (reference sequence). The CDR3 reads CASSPRGSGGRTPQHF. The CDR3 nucleotides read TGTGCCAGTAGTCCCCGGGGGTCGGGCGGCCGGACGCCCCAGCATTTT. The full variable domain, rest sourced from reference TRBV19 and TRBJ1-5, is DGGITQSPKYLFRKEGQNVTLSCEQNLNHDAMYWYRQDPGQGLRLIYYSQIVNDFQKGDIAEGYSVSREKKESFPLTVTSAQKNPTAFYLCASSPRGSGGRTPQHFGDGTRLSIL.

The rearrangement joins TRBV4-1 to TRBJ2-6; TRBD1 or TRBD2 may be the D gene (5 bases each). The CDR3 extends over 17 amino acids. With 4 bases removed from V and 0 bases from J, the gap between germline ends came to 13 bases. In germline, CDR1 is MGHRA, CDR2 YSYEKL. CDR3 nucleotide sequence: TGCGCCAGCAGCCCGCCCTCGGGACCCTCTGGGGCCAACGTCCTGACTTTC. Amino acids: CASSPPSGPSGANVLTF.

V is TRBV18 and J is TRBJ1-4; 8 bases are a match to TRBD1. The CDR3 spans 14 residues. The germline V gene encodes CDR1 KGHSH and CDR2 LQKENI. Trimming removed 5 bases from V and 4 bases from J; junction bases left unmatched: 3. For the CDR3, the DNA is TGTGCCAGCTCAGCGACAGGGGTTAATGAAAAACTGTTTTTT. Its protein product is CASSATGVNEKLFF. Full variable domain (missing parts from reference TRBV18 and TRBJ1-4): NAGVMQNPRHLVRRRGQEARLRCSPMKGHSHVYWYRQLPEEGLKFMVYLQKENIIDESGMPKERFSAEFPKEGPSILRIQQVVRGDSAAYFCASSATGVNEKLFFGSGTQLSVL.

V and J are TRBV7-3 and TRBJ2-1; the match to TRBD2 covers 8 bases. V lost 2 bases to trimming and J lost 3 bases; unmatched junction nucleotides: 3. CDR1 and CDR2 (germline): SGHTA, FQGTGA. The length of the CDR3 is 15 residues. Written as DNA, the CDR3 is TGTGCCAGCAGCTTATTCAGCGGGGGCTACAATGAGCAGTTCTTC. It codes for CASSLFSGGYNEQFF.

The chain couples TRBV19 to TRBJ1-1, with D possibly TRBD1 on 5 matching bases. V lost 7 bases and J lost 5, with 17 bases in between. The CDR3 is made up of 14 amino acids. Germline CDR1 is LNHDA and CDR2 is SQIVND (reference sequence). The CDR3 DNA reads as TGTGCCAGTACTTGGGGCTCTAAGGGGACTGAAGCTTTCTTT. Its translation: CASTWGSKGTEAFF.

The chain is built from TRBV25-1 and TRBJ1-5; 10 bases map to TRBD1. This CDR3 region has 16 residues. The V and J ends lost 1 base and 3 bases, in that order; junction bases with no gene match: 3. From germline, CDR1 is MGHDK and CDR2 SYGVNS. This chain's CDR3 is CASSESGTGDNQPQHF. CDR3 in DNA: TGTGCCAGCAGTGAATCTGGGACAGGGGACAATCAGCCCCAGCATTTT.

This chain links TRBV9 with TRBJ2-7, with 14 bases lining up with TRBD2. CDR3 length: 16 amino acids. The V segment lost 1 base and the J segment 3 bases; nucleotides outside the gene matches: 3. Germline V lookup: CDR1 SGDLS, CDR2 YYNGEE. This chain's CDR3 is CASSVSGTSGSYEQYF. CDR3 coding DNA: TGTGCCAGCAGCGTATCCGGGACTAGCGGGAGCTACGAGCAGTACTTC.

The chain links TRBV6-5 to TRBJ2-1; TRBD1 agrees at 11 bases. The CDR3 is 16 amino acids. CDR1 and CDR2 (germline): MNHEY, SVGAGI. With 4 bases clipped from V and 10 bases from J, the junction kept 12 bases outside the gene matches. CDR3 amino acids: CASSSPRTGGEEEQFF. The CDR3 region has the DNA TGTGCCAGCAGTTCTCCCCGGACAGGGGGCGAGGAGGAGCAGTTCTTC.

The V gene is TRBV10-2, the J gene TRBJ1-2; 8 bases are a match to TRBD1. The CDR3 extends over 11 amino acids. Trimming at V came to 6 bases and at J to 8 bases, leaving 2 bases not matched to a gene. Germline lookup yields CDR1 WSHSY and CDR2 SAAADI. The chain's CDR3 is CASSQGAGYTF. The CDR3 DNA sequence: TGCGCCAGCAGCCAGGGGGCCGGCTACACCTTC.

The chain uses TRBV11-2 and TRBJ2-7, with D hard to call. CDR1 and CDR2 from the germline V gene are SGHAT and FQNNGV. V was clipped by 4 bases and J by 2 bases, with 9 bases between them. The CDR3 consists of 13 residues. CDR3 region: CASSSDRTYEQYF. CDR3 nucleotide sequence: TGTGCCAGCAGCTCGGACCGTACCTACGAGCAGTACTTC.

J is TRBJ2-3 and V is TRBV28, with 8 bases aligning to TRBD1. The CDR3 runs 16 residues. J lost 4 bases, V lost 6 bases, and 12 bases had no gene match. CDR1 and CDR2 from the germline V gene are MDHEN and SYDVKM. The CDR3 here is CASSPPDRGIADTQYF. The DNA of the CDR3 is TGTGCCAGCAGCCCACCCGACAGGGGAATCGCAGATACGCAGTATTTT.